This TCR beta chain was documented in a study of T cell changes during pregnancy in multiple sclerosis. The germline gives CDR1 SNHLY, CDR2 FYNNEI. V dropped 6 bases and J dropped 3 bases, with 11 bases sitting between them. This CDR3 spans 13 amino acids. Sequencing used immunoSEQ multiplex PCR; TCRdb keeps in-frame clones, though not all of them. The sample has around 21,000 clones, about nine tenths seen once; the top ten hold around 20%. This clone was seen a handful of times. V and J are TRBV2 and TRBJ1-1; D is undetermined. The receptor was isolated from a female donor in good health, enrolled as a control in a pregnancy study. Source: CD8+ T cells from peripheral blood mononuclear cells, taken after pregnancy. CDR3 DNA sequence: TGTGCCAGCAGAGATAACAGTTACACTGAAGCTTTCTTT. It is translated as CASRDNSYTEAFF.